The entry that follows covers one TCR beta chain sequence. What antigen it recognizes has not been identified. Qualities for individual bases were not recorded, and no much larger clone is one base off. These data come from a study of shared clonotypes between healthy human individuals (dated by TCRdb to 2018 to 2020). Background on the whole study: The cohort included a few men and a couple of women between 18 and 49 years of age. For each donor, CD4 naive and CD4 memory were each given three plates, CD8 naive was given two plates, and CD8 memory was given one plate. Blood TCR repertoires of five healthy adults were deeply sequenced to estimate repertoire size and the extent of clonotype sharing between individuals. Different laboratories and diverse techniques were used to prepare libraries and sequence TCR repertoires, to increase sequencing depth and limit assay-specific biases. Each donor's leukapheresis produced roughly between roughly 0.85 and 9.5 billion PBMCs. Study-wide conclusions, independent of this receptor: Pairwise subsampling indicated that sequencing depth was expected to affect the degree of clonotype sharing among donors. Incomplete sequencing was indicated by rarefaction of sorted-subset datasets, despite the large sequencing depth. Across four donors, 5% to 6% of naive CD4, 3% to 4% of naive CD8, about 2.3% of memory CD4, and 0.4% of memory CD8 clonotypes were shared. Higher generation probabilities were observed for clonotypes shared by all four sorted-subset donors than for non-shared clonotypes. Naive subsets generally had larger estimated clonotype richness than memory subsets did. The small number of donors limited the genetic and exposure-history diversity represented. Sampling was limited to blood, and TCR repertoires in tissue likely differ from TCR repertoires in blood.

Donors were healthy HIV-negative adults with no recently reported acute infections or vaccinations. All donors were Caucasian adults living in Nashville, Tennessee, USA. CD4+ T cells were enriched by magnetic negative selection; naive cells were then positively selected on CD45RA, and the negative fraction formed the memory subset. After blood collection by leukapheresis, PBMCs were isolated using Ficoll-Histopaque density gradient centrifugation and then cryopreserved in the vapor phase of liquid nitrogen. Purity and quantity of every magnetically sorted T cell population were checked by analytical flow cytometry. From each sorted fraction, genomic DNA was isolated and quantified by UV absorbance on a Nanodrop 2000c. TCR CDR3 regions were amplified from genomic DNA by multiplex PCR using the deep immunoSEQ assay. Extracted genomic DNA from each cell subset was distributed evenly across all wells of several immunoSEQ 96-well plates, and each plate was treated as a replicate. For sorted subsets, approximately 200 ng of genomic DNA, equivalent to some 33,000 T cell genomes, went into each replicate PCR. The purified libraries were quantified using a Qubit 3.0 fluorometer, sized with a Bioanalyzer 2100, and then quantified again using the KAPA Library Quantification kit. Every immunoSEQ 96-well plate was sequenced on a separate single-read 150-cycle Illumina NextSeq 550 flow cell. Under the source paper's analysis protocol: Because the immunoSEQ output included only junctional sequences and no quality scores, the filtering could not be the same as the filtering used for full-length reads. To assign V/J genes and CDR3, sequences were annotated against IMGT germline references using PyIR, a Python wrapper for IgBLAST v1.9. Reads with weak V/J assignments (E-value above 1e-6), missing CDR3, stop codons, out-of-frame junctions, or ambiguous translated residues were removed. A V3J clonotype was defined by an identical inferred V gene, J gene, and CDR3 amino acid sequence. The percentage overlap between two repertoires was calculated by dividing the number of shared unique clonotypes by the size of the smaller repertoire. Repertoire richness was assessed with RTK rarefaction, the Chao1 estimator, and Recon v2.1 estimates of unobserved clonotypes. For all TCRbeta clonotypes obtained by the gDNA method from four donors, generation probabilities were computed with OLGA. In its TCRdb copy, this immuneACCESS table keeps in-frame sequences only and misses some clones. Where compared with another copy, unresolved V genes explain less than half of these, and the others have no known cause. The DNA gave D and trimming, while V, J and clone size come from that table. In all, the sample holds 400,000 to 600,000 clones, and approximately 94% of those were seen once. Of the sample, about 0.068% is held by the ten largest clones.

The source material was naive CD4+ T cells sorted from blood. The intended sense of this specimen's cell subset or site label: CD45RA+ positively selected. The receptor's source is a woman aged 30 to 39 in good health.

Here is the DNA: TGTGCCAGCAGCTCCCCACCAGGGAGTGACACCTACAATGAGCAGTTCTTC. This yields the protein CASSSPPGSDTYNEQFF. The chain is made from TRBV28 and TRBJ2-1; the D element might be TRBD1 or TRBD2, as each aligns at 5 bases. The CDR3 runs 17 amino acids, cysteine and phenylalanine included. The only DNA kept is the CDR3, 51 bases in frame from the first base. At the junction V is shortened by 6 bases and J by 2 bases, with 20 bases in between. The germline V gene specifies MDHEN as CDR1 and SYDVKM as CDR2.